In this sample, the clone carrying this T cell receptor (beta chain) turned up a few times. What it binds is unknown. Germline V CDR1 and CDR2: LGHDT, YNNKEL (reference sequence). Trimming stripped 3 bases from V and 9 bases from J, with 12 bases between. The CDR3 length is 14 residues. The data derive from a study of blood T cells in healthy people across ages. Findings and caveats of the study: Long-lived and aged donors differed, with more naive CD4+ cells and higher diversity in the long-lived. TCR beta diversity, measured per million T cells, fell in a roughly linear way with age.

Healthy Caucasian individuals from Russia aged about 6 to 95 served as donors. Combining a sample-barcoded 5' primer with a J-beta primer mix, a second PCR ran for roughly 6 to 12 cycles. In TCRdb, the 5' RACE reads were re-called with MiXCR into one record per CDR3 protein. The top ten clones hold around a sixth of a sample with 550,000 to 650,000 distinct CDR3 sequences, 25% to 30% of them seen once. The sample taken for sequencing was blood. V gene TRBV3-1 combines with J gene TRBJ1-6, with D tentatively TRBD1 (5 bases). This TCR was recovered from an elderly woman in good health. CDR3: CASSQPQGRSPLHF. DNA for the CDR3: TGTGCCAGCAGCCAGCCGCAGGGACGTTCACCCCTCCACTTT.